This T cell receptor beta chain was sequenced for a study of identifying expanded T cells in peripheral blood. TCRdb's copy holds only in-frame clones and misses some; the assay was immunoSEQ multiplex PCR. The sample has about 58,000 clones, approximately 82% seen once. The source is a person between 18 and 75 years old in good health. The specimen sequenced was blood.

The CDR3 sequence is CASSLEYGGGSYNEQFF. CDR3 sequence (DNA): TGTGCCAGCAGCTTAGAGTACGGCGGGGGCTCCTACAATGAGCAGTTCTTC. The genes are TRBV7-9 and TRBJ2-1; 7 bases are shared with TRBD2. Trimming cost V 1 base and J 0 bases; bases outside gene matches: 6. This CDR3 has 17 residues. From germline, CDR1 is SEHNR and CDR2 FQNEAQ (reference sequence).